The 10 T cell receptor beta chains reported below all come from one sample, sequenced in a study of blood T cells in healthy people across ages. A sample-barcoded 5' primer and a J-beta primer mix were used in a second PCR of about 7 to 12 cycles. TCRdb fed the 5' RACE reads into MiXCR, producing one record per CDR3 protein. The sample records roughly 1.6 million distinct CDR3 sequences, almost 35% being singletons. Sequenced material: blood. Receptor source: a woman in her 30s in good health.

This clonotype showed up many times. The chain combines TRBV28 with TRBJ2-5, with D unresolved. CDR3 length equals 11 residues. CDR1 and CDR2 (germline): MDHEN, SYDVKM. The ends were cut back, 6 bases at V and 7 bases at J, with 9 bases in the middle. The CDR3 is CASRVSGTQYF. The CDR3 DNA reads as TGTGCCAGCAGGGTCAGTGGGACCCAGTACTTC.

Worth noting for this clonotype: One end of the junction fails to match germline, which may point to a read error. This chain links TRBV24-1 with TRBJ2-5; TRBD2 is a possible D gene (7 bases). The CDR3 contains 16 residues. The germline gives CDR1 KGHDR, CDR2 SFDVKD. DNA of the CDR3: TGTGCCACCAGTGTAGGGGGGGCTCAGAGCCAAGAGACCCGGTACTTC. Its translation is CATSVGGAQSQETRYF.

The V call is TRBV20-1, the J call TRBJ2-1, with D possibly TRBD2 on 6 matching bases. CDR3 length: 15 residues. V was shortened by 0 bases and J by 3 bases, with 12 bases between the two germline ends. The germline V gene has CDR1 DFQATT and CDR2 SNEGSKA (reference sequence). This chain's CDR3 is CSARDKLAFYNEQFF. As DNA, the CDR3 is TGCAGTGCTAGAGATAAACTAGCCTTCTACAATGAGCAGTTCTTC.

The chain uses TRBV3-1 and TRBJ2-3, with TRBD1 identical over 8 bases. The CDR3 is made up of 15 amino acids. In germline, CDR1 is LGHDT, CDR2 YNNKEL (reference sequence). J was trimmed by 10 bases and V by 2 bases; bases with no gene match: 11. This CDR3 is CASSQPGTGGNAQYF. Written as DNA, the CDR3 is TGTGCCAGCAGCCAACCAGGGACAGGAGGGAATGCGCAGTATTTT.

This clonotype showed up many times. The chain combines TRBV3-1 with TRBJ2-1, with 8 bases aligning to TRBD1. V shed 3 bases and J 6 bases; nucleotides not matched to a gene: 7. The CDR3 runs to 15 residues. The germline V gene encodes CDR1 LGHDT and CDR2 YNNKEL (reference sequence). CDR3 in amino acids: CASSHPGQASNEQFF. CDR3 nucleotides: TGTGCCAGCAGCCATCCGGGACAGGCAAGCAATGAGCAGTTCTTC.

The genes are TRBV6-1 and TRBJ2-3, with D tentatively TRBD2 (5 bases). Germline loops: CDR1 MNHNS, CDR2 SASEGT. The length of the CDR3 is 13 residues. V lost 3 bases and J 5 bases, leaving 9 bases between the germline ends. As DNA, the CDR3 is TGTGCCAGCAGTGAGCTCCGGGGAGATACGCAGTATTTT. Its translation is CASSELRGDTQYF.

The chain recombines TRBV20-1 with TRBJ2-7; D may match TRBD1 or TRBD2 (5 bases each). The CDR3 loop spans 14 amino acids. The V gene lost 3 bases and the J gene lost 4 bases, with 16 bases spanning the gap. Germline CDR1 DFQATT, CDR2 SNEGSKA (reference sequence). CDR3 coding DNA: TGCAGTGCTAGCAGCCTAGGGGAGAGGTACGAGCAGTACTTC. This encodes CSASSLGERYEQYF.

This clonotype was counted only a few times. The J gene is TRBJ2-7, the V gene TRBV3-1, with TRBD2 matching over 13 bases. The germline V gene encodes CDR1 LGHDT and CDR2 YNNKEL (reference sequence). Trimming at V came to 6 bases and at J to 3 bases, leaving 8 bases not matched to a gene. The CDR3 consists of 16 residues. This CDR3 is CASSLYGTSGVYEQYF. The CDR3, as DNA: TGTGCCAGCAGTCTCTACGGGACTAGCGGGGTCTACGAGCAGTACTTC.

As regards this clonotype: The junction does not match germline at one end; this may be a read error. The chain is built from TRBV12-3 or TRBV12-4 and TRBJ2-7, with 8 positions matching TRBD1. This CDR3 has 14 residues. CDR3: CTSSGQGWVDEQYF. CDR3 in DNA: TGTACCAGCAGCGGACAGGGATGGGTCGACGAGCAGTACTTC.

The sample holds a few counts of this clonotype. The V gene is TRBV6-1, the J gene TRBJ2-3; D is perhaps TRBD2 (5 bases). Trimming pared 8 bases from V and 4 bases from J, leaving 16 bases between. This CDR3 contains 14 residues. The germline V gene encodes CDR1 MNHNS and CDR2 SASEGT. The CDR3 sequence: CASLKVGVADTQYF. The CDR3 DNA reads TGTGCCAGCCTTAAGGTGGGAGTTGCAGATACGCAGTATTTT.